The 15 T cell receptor beta chains listed next were all sequenced from one sample in a study of cytomegalovirus exposure and HLA in healthy donors. The PCR contained 60 Vbeta and 13 Jbeta primers. This table comes from immunoSEQ multiplex PCR, and its TCRdb copy is limited to in-frame clones, with some not included. The sample lists 120,000 or so clones; around 77% were seen once. The sequenced sample was PBMCs. These receptors all stem from a man between 18 and 29 years old in good health and CMV-seropositive.

The chain joins TRBV5-1 to TRBJ2-3; D perhaps matches TRBD1 (6 bases). The CDR3 spans 14 residues. Trimming cost V 2 bases and J 4 bases, with 11 bases left between them. The V gene's germline CDR1 is SGHRS and CDR2 YFSETQ. CDR3 DNA sequence: TGCGCCAGCAGCTTACAGGGAAACGCAGATACGCAGTATTTT. This translates into CASSLQGNADTQYF.

The chain recombines TRBV6-1 with TRBJ1-2, with TRBD1 matching 8 bases. The germline gives CDR1 MNHNS, CDR2 SASEGT. The V gene end was trimmed by 6 bases and the J gene end by 3 bases; junction bases not matched to a gene: 6. This CDR3 has 14 residues. Here the CDR3 reads CASRPGGVDYGYTF. Here the CDR3 DNA reads TGTGCCAGCAGGCCAGGGGGCGTCGACTATGGCTACACCTTC.

The rearrangement uses TRBV5-1 and TRBJ2-2; D gene ambiguous. Trimming took off 4 bases at V and 6 bases at J, with 22 bases between the two ends. Germline V gene lookup returns CDR1 SGHRS and CDR2 YFSETQ. This CDR3 is built from 17 residues. The DNA for the CDR3 is TGCGCCAGCAGCCGCTATCCCTCCGAGACTCGACCCGGGGAGCTGTTTTTT. Amino acids: CASSRYPSETRPGELFF.

The CDR3, as DNA: TGTGCCAGCTCACCACCGGGGGGGGTGAGCGAAAAACTGTTTTTT. Residues: CASSPPGGVSEKLFF. V gene TRBV18 combines with J gene TRBJ1-4; tentative D call: TRBD1 (5 bases). The CDR3 loop spans 15 amino acids. V gave up 0 bases and J gave up 8 bases, with 13 bases separating them. In germline, CDR1 is KGHSH, CDR2 LQKENI.

The chain recombines TRBV5-1 with TRBJ2-7, with D possibly TRBD1 on 6 matching bases. Trimming removed 0 bases from V and 4 bases from J, with 23 bases in between. CDR1 is SGHRS and CDR2 is YFSETQ in the germline V gene. The CDR3 length is 18 residues. The CDR3 region has the DNA TGCGCCAGCAGCTTGGAGTTCACAGGGTCTCGTTCCCTATACGAGCAGTACTTC. It codes for CASSLEFTGSRSLYEQYF.

This chain connects TRBV6-1 to TRBJ1-1, with 10 bases fitting TRBD1. Germline V lookup: CDR1 MNHNS, CDR2 SASEGT. V lost 6 bases, J lost 1 base, and 2 bases stayed unmatched. This CDR3 comprises 14 residues. The DNA of the CDR3 is TGTGCCAGCAGAAGGGACAGGGGGAACACTGAAGCTTTCTTT. It translates to CASRRDRGNTEAFF.

This chain joins TRBV5-5 and TRBJ2-5; 8 positions agree with TRBD1. Losses at the gene ends were 0 bases for V and 5 bases for J; bases not matched to a gene: 6. The CDR3 covers 15 residues. Germline CDR1 is SGHKS and CDR2 is YYEKEE (reference sequence). CDR3 DNA sequence: TGTGCCAGCAGCTTGGGCAGGGGGCGTTGGGAGACCCAGTACTTC. Its protein product is CASSLGRGRWETQYF.

The chain carries TRBV6-5 and TRBJ1-2; D not resolved. Germline V lookup: CDR1 MNHEY, CDR2 SVGAGI. The CDR3 has 14 residues. Trimming took 6 bases from V and 0 from J, leaving 11 bases between them. The CDR3 protein is CASRNSEANYGYTF. Here the CDR3 DNA reads TGTGCCAGCAGGAATTCCGAGGCTAACTATGGCTACACCTTC.

The rearrangement links TRBV6-4 to TRBJ1-2, with D perhaps matching TRBD1 (5 bases). This CDR3 has 14 amino acids. V was shortened by 6 bases and J by 0 bases, with 11 bases between the two germline ends. Germline V gene data show CDR1 as MRHNA and CDR2 as SNTAGT. DNA of the CDR3: TGTGCCAGCAGGGCCGGGGGTTCTAACTATGGCTACACCTTC. Protein product: CASRAGGSNYGYTF.

The chain links TRBV28 to TRBJ1-1, with D unresolved. The CDR3 totals 10 residues. V dropped 11 bases and J dropped 10 bases, with 14 bases sitting between them. CDR1 MDHEN and CDR2 SYDVKM come from the germline V gene. DNA for the CDR3: TGTGCCGCGGGCCCATGGGGAGCTTTCTTT. Residues: CAAGPWGAFF.

The chain uses TRBV7-8 and TRBJ2-2; 9 bases fit TRBD1. Germline V gene data show CDR1 as SGHVS and CDR2 as FQNEAQ. This CDR3 spans 16 amino acids. Unmatched junction bases numbered 4, after V lost 5 bases and J lost 0 bases. DNA for the CDR3: TGTGCCAGCAGCCCCCGGACAGGGGCGAACACCGGGGAGCTGTTTTTT. Its protein product is CASSPRTGANTGELFF. Full variable domain (remainder filled in from reference TRBV7-8 and TRBJ2-2): GAGVSQSPRYKVAKRGQDVALRCDPISGHVSLFWYQQALGQGPEFLTYFQNEAQLDKSGLPSDRFFAERPEGSVSTLKIQRTQQEDSAVYLCASSPRTGANTGELFFGEGSRLTVL.

The V call is TRBV5-8, the J call TRBJ2-3, with D tentatively TRBD2 (5 bases). The CDR3 contains 16 residues. V was pared by 4 bases and J by 2 bases, with 17 bases between. Germline-derived CDR1 and CDR2 are SGHTS and YDEGEE. CDR3 sequence reads: CASSPRQDWLTDTQYF. The CDR3 DNA reads TGTGCCAGCAGCCCCAGGCAGGACTGGCTCACAGATACGCAGTATTTT.

The V call is TRBV5-4, the J call TRBJ1-2; D may be TRBD1 (6 bases). V dropped 4 bases and J dropped 5 bases, with 18 bases sitting between them. CDR3 size: 15 residues. Germline values: CDR1 SGHNT, CDR2 YYREEE (reference sequence). CDR3 sequence: CASSPTLGQRYGYTF. CDR3 DNA sequence: TGTGCCAGCAGCCCGACCCTAGGACAGCGATATGGCTACACCTTC.

J is TRBJ1-2 and V is TRBV7-8; weak D call: TRBD1 (5 bases). CDR3 size: 16 residues. The germline gives CDR1 SGHVS, CDR2 FQNEAQ. The V gene lost 1 base and the J gene lost 4 bases, with 16 bases spanning the gap. CDR3 DNA sequence: TGTGCCAGCAGCTTAGACTCCAGGGAAAAGAGCTATGGCTACACCTTC. This encodes CASSLDSREKSYGYTF. Combining the CDR3 with reference TRBV7-8 and TRBJ1-2 gives the whole variable domain GAGVSQSPRYKVAKRGQDVALRCDPISGHVSLFWYQQALGQGPEFLTYFQNEAQLDKSGLPSDRFFAERPEGSVSTLKIQRTQQEDSAVYLCASSLDSREKSYGYTFGSGTRLTVV.

The V and J genes are TRBV30 and TRBJ2-1, with 10 bases aligning to TRBD1. CDR1 is GTSNPN, CDR2 SVGIG, per germline (reference sequence). The CDR3 runs 14 residues. With V trimmed by 5 bases and J by 9 bases, 10 bases remained unmatched. The CDR3 region is CAWVGTGEAGEQFF. CDR3 bases: TGTGCCTGGGTGGGGACAGGGGAGGCCGGTGAGCAGTTCTTC.